This is a list of T cell receptor beta chains from one sample in a study of T cell repertoires in cytomegalovirus infection. TCRdb passed the reads through MiXCR, listing each CDR3 protein once. The sample contains about 310,000 distinct CDR3 sequences, about 25% of which appear only once. These receptors' targets are unknown. The sample in question was cultured PBMCs, obtained from culture after CMV antigen stimulation. Receptor source: a human donor in good health (CMV status not recorded). Some clones in this sample may be carry-over from other donors' samples. Each CDR3 is given with its conserved first and last residue. D genes are given only for firm matches. Rows give clone size only sometimes, using once, few, many, or a class for an expanded clone.

d_gene,v_gene,len,abundance,j_gene,CDR3nt,CDR3aa
NA,TRBV7-2,15,few,TRBJ2-5,TGTGCCAGCAGCTTAAGTTTGAGCGGCCAAGAGACCCAGTACTTC,CASSLSLSGQETQYF
TRBD1,TRBV19,12,NA,TRBJ1-4,TGTGCCAGTAGTTCCCGGCCGGGGACAGTTTTTTTT,CASSSRPGTVFF
NA,TRBV12-3/TRBV12-4,14,NA,TRBJ2-5,TGTGCCAGCAGTTTAGGAGCACAGCGGGAGACCCAGTACTTC,CASSLGAQRETQYF
TRBD2,TRBV5-1,14,NA,TRBJ2-3,TGCGCCAGCAGCTGGGGGGGACCAACAGATACGCAGTATTTT,CASSWGGPTDTQYF
TRBD2,TRBV6-5,15,NA,TRBJ2-7,TGTGCCAGCAACAAAATGGCGGGAGGGCCCTACGAGCAGTACTTC,CASNKMAGGPYEQYF
NA,TRBV6-6,14,NA,TRBJ2-1,TGTGCCAGTCGCCGGGACTTAACCCCCAATGAGCAGTTCTTC,CASRRDLTPNEQFF
NA,TRBV7-2,18,NA,TRBJ1-5,TGTGCCAGCAGCTTAGCCCCCGACAGACCCTATAGCAATCAGCCCCAGCATTTT,CASSLAPDRPYSNQPQHF
TRBD2,TRBV10-3,15,few,TRBJ2-3,TGTGCCATCAGGACTAGCGGGAGTAGGGTAGATACGCAGTATTTT,CAIRTSGSRVDTQYF
TRBD1,TRBV27,18,NA,TRBJ2-2,TGTGCCAGCAGTTTATTCGGACAGGGGGCGATTAACACCGGGGAGCTGTTTTTT,CASSLFGQGAINTGELFF
NA,TRBV30,14,few,TRBJ2-1,TGTGCCTGGAAGGTCGGCTGGTCAGGGAATGAGCAGTTCTTC,CAWKVGWSGNEQFF
NA,TRBV4-3,16,NA,TRBJ1-1,TGCGCCAGCAGCCAAGATCTTAGCACCTTGAACACTGAAGCTTTCTTT,CASSQDLSTLNTEAFF
NA,TRBV19,15,NA,TRBJ2-1,TGTGCCAGTAGTATAGGGTACCCGGGCTACAATGAGCAGTTCTTC,CASSIGYPGYNEQFF
TRBD1,TRBV7-2,14,many,TRBJ1-1,TGTGCCAGCAGCCCACCGGGACAGGGGACTGAAGCTTTCTTT,CASSPPGQGTEAFF
NA,TRBV7-9,17,few,TRBJ1-4,TGTGCCAGCAGCTTTATGCGACCAGGACAGATCAATGAAAAACTGTTTTTT,CASSFMRPGQINEKLFF
NA,TRBV5-4,13,NA,TRBJ1-1,TGTGCCAGCAGCCCCGGGACCCAAAGAGAAGCTTTCTTT,CASSPGTQREAFF
TRBD2,TRBV28,17,few,TRBJ2-2,TGTGCCAGCAGTTCCACTGCTAGCGGGAGATACACCGGGGAGCTGTTTTTT,CASSSTASGRYTGELFF
NA,TRBV27,13,few,TRBJ1-1,TGTGCCAGCAGTTTCAAAGGGGTCACTGAAGCTTTCTTT,CASSFKGVTEAFF
NA,TRBV7-2,15,few,TRBJ1-1,TGTGCCAGCAGCGAGAAGACAGGCGTGAACACTGAAGCTTTCTTT,CASSEKTGVNTEAFF
NA,TRBV7-3,14,NA,TRBJ2-2,TGTGCCAGCAGCTTAATCCCGAACACCGGGGAGCTGTTTTTT,CASSLIPNTGELFF
TRBD1,TRBV15,16,once,TRBJ2-5,TGTGCCACCAGCAGAGCGGGACAGGCCGCCTTGAAGACCCAGTACTTC,CATSRAGQAALKTQYF
NA,TRBV4-1,17,many,TRBJ1-4,TGCGCCAGCAGCCCTCCAAGGACAGAGCCGACTAATGAAAAACTGTTTTTT,CASSPPRTEPTNEKLFF
TRBD2,TRBV3-1,17,many,TRBJ2-3,TGTGCCAGCAGCCAAGTCTTGAGACTAGCGGGACAAGATACGCAGTATTTT,CASSQVLRLAGQDTQYF
TRBD2,TRBV6-2/TRBV6-3,19,NA,TRBJ2-1,TGTGCCAGCAGTTACTCCCGGACTAGCGGGAGGGCCGACTACAATGAGCAGTTCTTC,CASSYSRTSGRADYNEQFF
NA,TRBV10-2,14,NA,TRBJ1-1,TGCGCCAGCACGCGACAGGTTATGAACACTGAAGCTTTCTTT,CASTRQVMNTEAFF
TRBD1,TRBV6-6,15,NA,TRBJ2-7,TGTGCCAGCAGTTACGCTGGGACAGGGGGTAGCGAGCAGTACTTC,CASSYAGTGGSEQYF
NA,TRBV11-2,17,NA,TRBJ1-1,TGTGCCAGCAGCTTGGTCTCCCCGAGACAGACGAACACTGAAGCTTTCTTT,CASSLVSPRQTNTEAFF
TRBD2,TRBV7-8,17,many,TRBJ2-2,TGTGCCAGCAGCCCTATCCTAGCGGGAGCTGTCACCGGGGAGCTGTTTTTT,CASSPILAGAVTGELFF
NA,TRBV27,17,few,TRBJ2-2,TGTGCCAGCAGTTCTGCCGGGACTCTATCCCGAGCCGGGGAGCTGTTTTTT,CASSSAGTLSRAGELFF
TRBD2,TRBV12-3/TRBV12-4,15,many,TRBJ2-1,TGTGCCAGCAGACCAAGCGGGAGGGCCTTCGATGAGCAGTTCTTC,CASRPSGRAFDEQFF
NA,TRBV12-3/TRBV12-4,15,many,TRBJ2-1,TGTGCCAGCAGCCGCGGGGATAGCTTGGGGGATGAGCAGTTCTTC,CASSRGDSLGDEQFF
TRBD2,TRBV4-1,18,NA,TRBJ2-7,TGCGCCAGCAGCCAAGAAAGGAGCGGGACGACCTTATCCTACGAGCAGTACTTC,CASSQERSGTTLSYEQYF
NA,TRBV20-1,14,NA,TRBJ2-7,TGCAGTGCTAGAGGCCAGCGGACCACCTACGAGCAGTACTTC,CSARGQRTTYEQYF
TRBD2,TRBV7-2,16,many,TRBJ2-3,TGTGCCAGCAGCTTGGTCCTAGCGGGATTTGTGAATACGCAGTATTTT,CASSLVLAGFVNTQYF
NA,TRBV19,15,few,TRBJ2-1,TGTGCCAGTAGTATCCGTCGGGAGATGAACAATGAGCAGTTCTTC,CASSIRREMNNEQFF
TRBD1,TRBV7-9,17,few,TRBJ1-2,TGTGCCAGCATCCGCTACCGGGACAGGGCTTCAAACTATGGCTACACCTTC,CASIRYRDRASNYGYTF
TRBD2,TRBV28,17,NA,TRBJ2-3,TGTGCCAGCCAAGCTCCCCCGGGCGGGAGAAATGAGGGTACGCAGTATTTT,CASQAPPGGRNEGTQYF
NA,TRBV4-3,15,NA,TRBJ1-2,TGCGCCAGCAGCCAAGACGGAGGGATGGAGTATGGCTACACCTTC,CASSQDGGMEYGYTF
TRBD2,TRBV7-9,20,NA,TRBJ2-1,TGTGCCAGCGGCCCCAATTTTGGGGCGTCGGGACTAGCGGGGAACAATGAGCAGTTCTTC,CASGPNFGASGLAGNNEQFF
NA,TRBV19,14,NA,TRBJ1-4,TGTGCCAGTAGTATGATAAGGACCTCTGAAAAACTGTTTTTT,CASSMIRTSEKLFF
TRBD1,TRBV7-9,15,NA,TRBJ1-6,TGTGCCAGCAGCTTAGATCAGGGGGTGGATTCACCCCTCCACTTT,CASSLDQGVDSPLHF
NA,TRBV27,17,NA,TRBJ1-5,TGTGCCAGCAGTTTATCCTCTCGGCAGGGCCGCAATCAGCCCCAGCATTTT,CASSLSSRQGRNQPQHF
TRBD1,TRBV6-2/TRBV6-3,20,NA,TRBJ1-1,TGTGCCAGCAGTTCCCCGGGACAGGGTATATTCGAGACCCAGAACACTGAAGCTTTCTTT,CASSSPGQGIFETQNTEAFF
NA,TRBV5-4,16,NA,TRBJ2-3,TGTGCCAGCAGCCGGGGGGCGGGAAGTGTCGCAGATACGCAGTATTTT,CASSRGAGSVADTQYF
TRBD2,TRBV6-1,16,NA,TRBJ2-1,TGTGCCAGCAGTTCTGTGCGGGAGGGCCCCTACAATGAGCAGTTCTTC,CASSSVREGPYNEQFF
TRBD2,TRBV19,12,NA,TRBJ2-1,TGTGCCAGTAGCACTAGCGGACATGAGCAGTTCTTC,CASSTSGHEQFF
NA,TRBV10-3,16,few,TRBJ2-3,TGTGCCATCAGTGAGATGACGGGGGCTTGGACAGATACGCAGTATTTT,CAISEMTGAWTDTQYF